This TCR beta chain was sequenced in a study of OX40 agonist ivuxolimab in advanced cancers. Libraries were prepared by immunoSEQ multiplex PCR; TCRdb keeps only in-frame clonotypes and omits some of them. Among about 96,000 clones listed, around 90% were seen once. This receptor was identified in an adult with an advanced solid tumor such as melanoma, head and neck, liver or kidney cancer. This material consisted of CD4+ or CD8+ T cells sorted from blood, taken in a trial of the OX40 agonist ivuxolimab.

CDR3 sequence (DNA): TGCGCCAGCAGCCCCTTGTGGGGGACAGCGTTCAATGAGCAGTTCTTC. Its translation: CASSPLWGTAFNEQFF. This chain joins TRBV4-3 and TRBJ2-1; 7 bases fit TRBD1. This CDR3 spans 16 amino acids. CDR1 and CDR2 from the germline V gene are LGHNA and YSLEER. Unmatched junction bases numbered 12, after V lost 4 bases and J lost 6 bases.